This is a list of T cell receptor beta chains from one sample in a study of long-term antiretroviral therapy in people with HIV. Produced via immunoSEQ multiplex PCR; TCRdb's table is partial and in-frame only. Of approximately 15,000 clones in the sample, over 70% were seen once. This material consisted of unsorted PBMCs, taken 1.5 years before starting antiretroviral therapy. These TCRs come from a woman in her forties or fifties with HIV. Each CDR3 is given with its conserved first and last residue. The order of the fields is CDR3 protein, CDR3 DNA, V gene, D gene, J gene, clone size. The D gene is left open where the match is weak. Only part of the rows carry a size: once, few, many, or a class if the clone is expanded.

CDR3 protein: CAWSVWDTEAFF
CDR3 DNA: TGTGCCTGGAGTGTTTGGGACACTGAAGCTTTCTTT
V gene: TRBV30
D gene: .
J gene: TRBJ1-1
clone size: .

CDR3 protein: CATSGGGEPQHF
CDR3 DNA: TGTGCCACCAGCGGCGGGGGGGAGCCCCAGCATTTT
V gene: TRBV15
D gene: .
J gene: TRBJ1-5
clone size: .

CDR3 protein: CAWTGGGASTQYF
CDR3 DNA: TGTGCCTGGACGGGCGGGGGGGCCTCTACGCAGTATTTT
V gene: TRBV30
D gene: TRBD2
J gene: TRBJ2-3
clone size: .

CDR3 protein: CASSSRTRLETQYF
CDR3 DNA: TGTGCCAGTAGTTCTCGAACCCGCCTAGAGACCCAGTACTTC
V gene: TRBV19
D gene: .
J gene: TRBJ2-5
clone size: .

CDR3 protein: CASSVGRGMTTGELFF
CDR3 DNA: TGTGCCAGCAGTGTTGGGCGGGGGATGACCACCGGGGAGCTGTTTTTT
V gene: TRBV6-1
D gene: TRBD2
J gene: TRBJ2-2
clone size: .

CDR3 protein: CASSFIRSGLETQYF
CDR3 DNA: TGTGCCAGCAGCTTCATACGATCAGGGTTGGAGACCCAGTACTTC
V gene: TRBV7-9
D gene: .
J gene: TRBJ2-5
clone size: .

CDR3 protein: CASSPGAGYGYTF
CDR3 DNA: TGTGCCAGCTCACCCGGGGCAGGGTACGGCTACACCTTC
V gene: TRBV18
D gene: .
J gene: TRBJ1-2
clone size: .

CDR3 protein: CASSQQGSGANVLTF
CDR3 DNA: TGTGCCAGCAGCCAACAGGGATCTGGGGCCAACGTCCTGACTTTC
V gene: TRBV9
D gene: .
J gene: TRBJ2-6
clone size: .

CDR3 protein: CASSFDGYNSPLHF
CDR3 DNA: TGTGCCAGCAGCTTTGACGGCTATAATTCACCCCTCCACTTT
V gene: TRBV7-2
D gene: .
J gene: TRBJ1-6
clone size: .

CDR3 protein: CAFGQGSDTQYF
CDR3 DNA: TGTGCCTTCGGACAGGGATCAGATACGCAGTATTTT
V gene: TRBV30
D gene: TRBD1
J gene: TRBJ2-3
clone size: once

CDR3 protein: CASSLFSDLNTEAFF
CDR3 DNA: TGTGCCAGCAGTTTATTTTCAGACTTGAACACTGAAGCTTTCTTT
V gene: TRBV27
D gene: .
J gene: TRBJ1-1
clone size: .

CDR3 protein: CASSDPGSGDYGYTF
CDR3 DNA: TGTGCCAGCAGTGATCCAGGGAGCGGTGACTATGGCTACACCTTC
V gene: TRBV25-1
D gene: .
J gene: TRBJ1-2
clone size: .

CDR3 protein: CASSLGERLGYTF
CDR3 DNA: TGTGCCAGCAGCTTGGGAGAGCGCCTTGGCTACACCTTC
V gene: TRBV5-5
D gene: .
J gene: TRBJ1-2
clone size: .

CDR3 protein: CASSLEGLPEEQFF
CDR3 DNA: TGTGCCAGCAGCTTAGAAGGTTTGCCGGAAGAGCAGTTCTTC
V gene: TRBV11-2
D gene: .
J gene: TRBJ2-1
clone size: medium-sized

CDR3 protein: CASTATGTKNIQYF
CDR3 DNA: TGTGCCAGCACCGCGACAGGGACCAAAAACATTCAGTACTTC
V gene: TRBV6-6
D gene: TRBD1
J gene: TRBJ2-4
clone size: few

CDR3 protein: CASSPQGVNEKLFF
CDR3 DNA: TGTGCCAGCAGTCCACAGGGGGTCAATGAAAAACTGTTTTTT
V gene: TRBV2
D gene: TRBD1
J gene: TRBJ1-4
clone size: .

CDR3 protein: CASSIGGSTFSGNTIYF
CDR3 DNA: TGTGCCAGTAGTATCGGAGGGAGCACGTTCTCTGGAAACACCATATATTTT
V gene: TRBV19
D gene: .
J gene: TRBJ1-3
clone size: large

CDR3 protein: CASSLSPSANYGYTF
CDR3 DNA: TGTGCCAGCAGCTTATCCCCGAGTGCTAACTATGGCTACACCTTC
V gene: TRBV7-9
D gene: .
J gene: TRBJ1-2
clone size: .

CDR3 protein: CASSLRLAGNTGELFF
CDR3 DNA: TGTGCCAGCAGCTTAAGGCTAGCGGGGAACACCGGGGAGCTGTTTTTT
V gene: TRBV11-3
D gene: TRBD2
J gene: TRBJ2-2
clone size: .

CDR3 protein: CASSIQPGDNSPLHF
CDR3 DNA: TGTGCCAGTAGTATTCAACCCGGGGATAATTCACCCCTCCACTTT
V gene: TRBV19
D gene: .
J gene: TRBJ1-6
clone size: .

CDR3 protein: CASSLHSTVSGELFF
CDR3 DNA: TGTGCCAGCAGTCTCCATTCAACTGTCAGCGGGGAGCTGTTTTTT
V gene: TRBV6-6
D gene: .
J gene: TRBJ2-2
clone size: .

CDR3 protein: CALNLGRVYYGYTF
CDR3 DNA: TGTGCCTTAAATCTGGGGAGGGTCTACTATGGCTACACCTTC
V gene: TRBV19
D gene: .
J gene: TRBJ1-2
clone size: few

CDR3 protein: CSAREAGQYF
CDR3 DNA: TGCAGTGCTAGAGAGGCGGGCCAGTATTTT
V gene: TRBV20-1
D gene: .
J gene: TRBJ2-3
clone size: .

CDR3 protein: CATKTQGRNTEAFF
CDR3 DNA: TGTGCCACTAAAACACAGGGTAGGAACACTGAAGCTTTCTTT
V gene: TRBV7-8
D gene: .
J gene: TRBJ1-1
clone size: .

CDR3 protein: CASTPFGNPGANVLTF
CDR3 DNA: TGTGCCAGCACACCTTTCGGGAACCCTGGGGCCAACGTCCTGACTTTC
V gene: TRBV27
D gene: .
J gene: TRBJ2-6
clone size: .